One T cell receptor beta chain is described in this entry. Its target is unknown. CD4+ and CD8+ T cells were sorted from PBMCs stained for CD3, CD4 and CD8. Trimming shortened V by 6 bases and J by 8 bases, and 17 bases separated the two germline ends. Germline-derived CDR1 and CDR2 are SGHNT and YYREEE (reference sequence). The CDR3 is 13 residues long. Isolated RNA was reverse transcribed into cDNA used as the sequencing template. Using immunoSEQ multiplex PCR, the repertoire was profiled, and TCRdb retains in-frame clones only, with some absent. This table holds about 100,000 clones, 55% to 75% found once. These data are taken from a study of CD8+ T cells in alopecia areata. Study-level points and caveats: Scalp samples also yield sequences from resident alphabeta T cells of normal skin. Normal scalp showed lower clonality than lesional scalp, especially alopecia totalis/universalis. Unlike in mice, where it was clearer, TCR sharing across patients was less clear, possibly HLA-related.

The sequenced material came from CD8+ T cells sorted from blood. The sequence was obtained from a human donor in good health. The chain employs TRBV5-4 and TRBJ1-1; D may be TRBD1 (5 bases). CDR3 sequence reads: CASIRNGDLEAFF. The CDR3 DNA sequence: TGTGCCAGCATCCGAAACGGGGACTTAGAAGCTTTCTTT.